These T cell receptor beta chains were read from a single sample in a study of cytomegalovirus exposure and HLA in healthy donors. Profiling relied on immunoSEQ multiplex PCR, and the TCRdb table lists in-frame clones only, not all of them. The data contain roughly 100,000 clones, about 75% of them singletons. Material for sequencing was PBMCs. These receptor sequences come from a male donor in good health and CMV-seropositive. Each CDR3 is given with its conserved first and last residue. The order of the fields is D gene, V gene, J gene, clone size, CDR3 DNA, CDR3 protein. The D gene is left open where the match is weak. The size entry is marked missing in some rows and otherwise reads once, few, many or a size class.

>TRBD1|TRBV4-1|TRBJ2-1|.
TGCGCCAGCAGCCTTAAACAGGGGGCTAGGGATGAGCAGTTCTTC
CASSLKQGARDEQFF
>.|TRBV5-8|TRBJ1-5|.
TGTGCCAGCAGCTTGCTCTTGGCAGGGCCTAATCAGCCCCAGCATTTT
CASSLLLAGPNQPQHF
>.|TRBV5-1|TRBJ1-3|.
TGCGCCAGCAGCTTGACCGGGGAATACTCTGGAAACACCATATATTTT
CASSLTGEYSGNTIYF
>.|TRBV7-3|TRBJ2-1|.
TGTGCCAGCAGCTTAGGTTACTCCTCCTACAATGAGCAGTTCTTC
CASSLGYSSYNEQFF
>TRBD2|TRBV2|TRBJ2-5|.
TGTGCCAGCAGTGATCGAGCGGGGGGGCAAGAGACCCAGTACTTC
CASSDRAGGQETQYF
>.|TRBV7-2|TRBJ1-2|.
TGTGCCAGCAGCGATGCCCCCAGCACGGGGGGAGTCTATGGCTACACCTTC
CASSDAPSTGGVYGYTF
>TRBD2|TRBV9|TRBJ2-2|.
TGTGCCAGCAGCGTGGTTAGCGGGGGCGGGGAGCTGTTTTTT
CASSVVSGGGELFF
>TRBD2|TRBV5-1|TRBJ2-3|few
TGCGCCAGCAGCCCGACTAGCGGGGGGTTTGCAGATACGCAGTATTTT
CASSPTSGGFADTQYF
>.|TRBV29-1|TRBJ1-4|.
TGCAGCGGCGGGGGACTCGCAACTAATGAAAAACTGTTTTTT
CSGGGLATNEKLFF
>TRBD2|TRBV14|TRBJ2-7|.
TGTGCCAGCAGCGAACTAGCGGGCCAGCAGTACTTC
CASSELAGQQYF
>.|TRBV5-1|TRBJ2-6|.
TGCGCCAGCAGCTCACAGGGTGCTTCTGGGGCCAACGTCCTGACTTTC
CASSSQGASGANVLTF
>.|TRBV25-1|TRBJ1-6|.
TGTGCCAGCAGGGAGCAAGGTGGTGACTCACCCCTCCACTTT
CASREQGGDSPLHF
>.|TRBV19|TRBJ1-5|.
TGTGCCAGTAGTTTGAGTTGGGACTCTCTGCATTTT
CASSLSWDSLHF
>.|TRBV6-5|TRBJ2-7|once
TGTGCCAGCAGTTACTCGATAACAGGGCCCTACGAGCAGTACTTC
CASSYSITGPYEQYF
>.|TRBV27|TRBJ1-2|.
TGTGCCAGCAGGACCAGGGGCCAAAACTATGGCTACACCTTC
CASRTRGQNYGYTF
>.|TRBV5-4|TRBJ1-6|.
TGTGCCAGCAGCTACCCAGGCGGGGCGCGTAATTCACCCCTCCACTTT
CASSYPGGARNSPLHF
>.|TRBV18|TRBJ2-7|.
TGTGCCAGCTCACCTGGTAGAATAACCTACGAGCAGTACTTC
CASSPGRITYEQYF
>.|TRBV2|TRBJ2-5|.
TGTGCCAGCGACGGGGATTCCGCGAACCAAGAGACCCAGTACTTC
CASDGDSANQETQYF
>.|TRBV18|TRBJ1-2|.
TGTGCCAGCTCACCACAGGGGCGAGGTGGCTACACCTTC
CASSPQGRGGYTF
>.|TRBV14|TRBJ1-2|few
TGTGCCAGCAGCCAAGATTGGGGGGATGGCTACACCTTC
CASSQDWGDGYTF
>TRBD1|TRBV7-2|TRBJ1-5|.
TGTGCCAGCAGCCCGACAGGGATCGGTCAGCCCCAGCATTTT
CASSPTGIGQPQHF
>.|TRBV7-6|TRBJ1-6|.
TGTGCCAGCAGCCCAGCCCCGACGGGAAGGTCCTATAATTCACCCCTCCACTTT
CASSPAPTGRSYNSPLHF
>.|TRBV4-1|TRBJ1-5|.
TGCGCCAGCAGCCAAGTTGGCGGCCAGTCCAAGGATAGCAATCAGCCCCAGCATTTT
CASSQVGGQSKDSNQPQHF
>TRBD2|TRBV27|TRBJ2-1|few
TGTGCCAGCAGCGCGACTAGCGGGAGTATGGATGAGCAGTTCTTC
CASSATSGSMDEQFF
>.|TRBV29-1|TRBJ2-3|once
TGCAGCGTTGATTGGCAGGGGCCTAGCACAGATACGCAGTATTTT
CSVDWQGPSTDTQYF
>TRBD1|TRBV29-1|TRBJ1-1|.
TGCAGCGTCCTGACAGGGGGCACTGAAGCTTTCTTT
CSVLTGGTEAFF
>.|TRBV29-1|TRBJ2-5|once
TGCAGCGTTGATCTTGGCAACCTCCAAGAGACCCAGTACTTC
CSVDLGNLQETQYF
>TRBD1|TRBV6-1|TRBJ1-6|.
TGTGCCAGCAGTGAAGCGACAGGGGATAATTCACCCCTCCACTTT
CASSEATGDNSPLHF
>.|TRBV18|TRBJ2-5|.
TGTGCCAGCTCACTAGAGAAGACCCAGTACTTC
CASSLEKTQYF
>TRBD1|TRBV7-3|TRBJ2-2|.
TGTGCCAGCAGCCTACTCCGGGACAGTTCCACCGGGGAGCTGTTTTTT
CASSLLRDSSTGELFF
>TRBD1|TRBV6-1|TRBJ1-5|.
TGTGCCAGCAGTGGGGGGAACAGGGGGCTTAAGCAGCCCCAGCATTTT
CASSGGNRGLKQPQHF
>.|TRBV7-7|TRBJ2-1|once
TGTGCCAGCAGCCCAGGTGCGGGACAGTACTACAATGAGCAGTTCTTC
CASSPGAGQYYNEQFF
>TRBD1|TRBV7-2|TRBJ2-7|once
TGTGCCAGCAGCTTAATTGGGACAGGGGGGTACGAGCAGTACTTC
CASSLIGTGGYEQYF
>TRBD2|TRBV18|TRBJ2-7|few
TGTGCCAGCTCACCACCGGGCGCGGGGGTCCGGGACGAGCAGTACTTC
CASSPPGAGVRDEQYF
>TRBD2|TRBV15|TRBJ2-5|few
TGTGCCACCAGCAGAACTATTAGGACTAGCGGAGAGACCCAGTACTTC
CATSRTIRTSGETQYF
>TRBD1|TRBV30|TRBJ1-4|.
TGTGCCCAGGAACAGGGGCGGGAAAAACTGTTTTTT
CAQEQGREKLFF
>TRBD2|TRBV7-2|TRBJ2-1|.
TGTGCCAGCAGCTCGGCGGGGGGGATGGGTGAGCAGTTCTTC
CASSSAGGMGEQFF
>TRBD1|TRBV6-5|TRBJ1-2|.
TGTGCCAGCAGTTACTCTGGACAGGGGGACGATGGCTACCCCTTC
CASSYSGQGDDGYPF
>.|TRBV5-6|TRBJ2-1|.
TGTGCCAGCAGCCCCGGGGATTGGGGGGGCCTTGAGCAGTTCTTC
CASSPGDWGGLEQFF
>.|TRBV10-2|TRBJ2-5|.
TGCGCCAGCTCGCCACAGGGAACGTACCAAGAGACCCAGTACTTC
CASSPQGTYQETQYF
>TRBD2|TRBV15|TRBJ2-7|few
TGTGCCACCAGGGATAGCGGGAGCGGCGAGCAGTACTTC
CATRDSGSGEQYF
>.|TRBV19|TRBJ1-5|.
TGTGCCAGTCGACAGTTCAATCAGCCCCAGCATTTT
CASRQFNQPQHF
>.|TRBV13|TRBJ2-3|.
TGTGCCAGCAGCTTTCGTCAGGGGATGCAACCTAGCACAGATACGCAGTATTTT
CASSFRQGMQPSTDTQYF
>.|TRBV4-3|TRBJ2-7|.
TGCGCCAGCAGCTTAACAGGGAACGAGCAGTACTTC
CASSLTGNEQYF
>.|TRBV4-1|TRBJ1-1|few
TGCGCCAGCAGCCGAAAGACAGGTCAGAACACTGAAGCTTTCTTT
CASSRKTGQNTEAFF
>.|TRBV19|TRBJ2-7|once
TGTGCCAGTAGTGAAGGACAGCCCTACGAGCAGTACTTC
CASSEGQPYEQYF
>.|TRBV2|TRBJ1-1|.
TGTGCCAGCAGGAGGCAGGGGAACACTGAAGCTTTCTTT
CASRRQGNTEAFF
>.|TRBV30|TRBJ1-2|once
TGTGCCTGGATGCCAGGCGCGGCAGGGGTTGGCTACACCTTC
CAWMPGAAGVGYTF
>TRBD1|TRBV28|TRBJ2-7|.
TGTGCCAGCAGACGGACAGGGGGTAACTCCTACGAGCAGTACTTC
CASRRTGGNSYEQYF
>TRBD1|TRBV28|TRBJ2-5|once
TGTGCCAGCAGTTCGTTGGGACAGGGGTACCAAGAGACCCAGTACTTC
CASSSLGQGYQETQYF
>.|TRBV6-5|TRBJ2-5|.
TGTGCCAGCAGTTACCGGCGGTTCCAAGAGACCCAGTACTTC
CASSYRRFQETQYF